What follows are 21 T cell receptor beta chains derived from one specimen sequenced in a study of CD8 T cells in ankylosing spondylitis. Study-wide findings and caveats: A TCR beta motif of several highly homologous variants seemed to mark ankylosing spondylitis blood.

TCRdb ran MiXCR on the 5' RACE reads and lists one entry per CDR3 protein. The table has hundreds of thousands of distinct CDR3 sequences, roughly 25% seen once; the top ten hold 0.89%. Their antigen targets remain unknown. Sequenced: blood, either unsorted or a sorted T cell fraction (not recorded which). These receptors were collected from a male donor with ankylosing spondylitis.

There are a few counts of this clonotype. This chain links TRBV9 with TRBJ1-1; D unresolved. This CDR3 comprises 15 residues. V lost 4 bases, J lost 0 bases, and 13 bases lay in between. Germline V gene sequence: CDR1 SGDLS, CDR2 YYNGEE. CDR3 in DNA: TGTGCCAGCAGCCCCCGGGGAGGGATGAACACTGAAGCTTTCTTT. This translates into CASSPRGGMNTEAFF.

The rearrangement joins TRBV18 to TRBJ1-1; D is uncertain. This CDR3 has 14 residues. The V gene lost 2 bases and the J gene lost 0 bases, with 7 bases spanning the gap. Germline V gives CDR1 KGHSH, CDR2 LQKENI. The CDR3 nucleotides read TGTGCCAGCTCACCATTAAATATGAACACTGAAGCTTTCTTT. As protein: CASSPLNMNTEAFF.

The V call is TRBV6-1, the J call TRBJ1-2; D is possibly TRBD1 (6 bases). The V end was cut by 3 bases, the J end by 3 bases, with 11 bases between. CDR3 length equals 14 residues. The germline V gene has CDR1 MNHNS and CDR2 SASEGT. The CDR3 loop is CASSDTGSDYGYTF. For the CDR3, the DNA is TGTGCCAGCAGTGACACAGGGTCAGACTATGGCTACACCTTC.

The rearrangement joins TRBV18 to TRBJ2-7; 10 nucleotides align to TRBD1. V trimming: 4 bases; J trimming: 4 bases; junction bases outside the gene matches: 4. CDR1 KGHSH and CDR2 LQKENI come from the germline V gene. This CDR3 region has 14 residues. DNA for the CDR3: TGTGCCAGCTCACTTCCGGGACAGGGGTACGAGCAGTACGTC. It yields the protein CASSLPGQGYEQYV.

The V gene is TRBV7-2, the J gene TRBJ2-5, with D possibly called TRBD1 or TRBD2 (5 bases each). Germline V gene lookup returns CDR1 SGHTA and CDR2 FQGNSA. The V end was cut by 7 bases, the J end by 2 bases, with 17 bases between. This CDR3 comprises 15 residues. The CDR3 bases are TGTGCCAGCACCCCGTCCGGGACGATTCAAGAGACCCAGTACTTC. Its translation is CASTPSGTIQETQYF.

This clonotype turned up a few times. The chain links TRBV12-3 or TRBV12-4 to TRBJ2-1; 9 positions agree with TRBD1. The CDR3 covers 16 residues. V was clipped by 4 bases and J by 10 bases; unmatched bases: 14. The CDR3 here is CASSSRDRDSREEQFF. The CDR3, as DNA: TGTGCCAGCAGTTCCCGGGACAGGGATTCGCGGGAAGAGCAGTTCTTC.

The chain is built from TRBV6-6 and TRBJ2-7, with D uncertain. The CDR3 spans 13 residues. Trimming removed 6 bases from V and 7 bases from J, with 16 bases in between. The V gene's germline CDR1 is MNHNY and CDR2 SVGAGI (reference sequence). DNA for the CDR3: TGTGCCAGCAGCCCCGGGCAGGAGATGGAGCAGTACTTC. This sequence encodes CASSPGQEMEQYF.

CDR3 amino acids: CASSSREWGGGRETQYF. The DNA for the CDR3 is TGCGCCAGCAGCTCCCGAGAGTGGGGGGGAGGCAGAGAGACCCAGTACTTC. The V call is TRBV5-1, the J call TRBJ2-5; the match to TRBD2 covers 7 bases. The CDR3 has 17 residues. CDR1 and CDR2 from the germline V gene are SGHRS and YFSETQ. The V segment lost 3 bases and the J segment 4 bases; nucleotides outside the gene matches: 15.

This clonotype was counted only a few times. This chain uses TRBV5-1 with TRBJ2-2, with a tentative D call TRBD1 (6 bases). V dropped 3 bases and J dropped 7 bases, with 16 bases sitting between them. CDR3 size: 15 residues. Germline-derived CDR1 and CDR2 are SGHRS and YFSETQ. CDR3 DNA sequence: TGCGCCAGCAGCTCCGACAGGCTCGCGGGCGGGGAGCTGTTTTTT. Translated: CASSSDRLAGGELFF. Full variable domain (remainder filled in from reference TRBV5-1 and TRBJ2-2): KAGVTQTPRYLIKTRGQQVTLSCSPISGHRSVSWYQQTPGQGLQFLFEYFSETQRNKGNFPGRFSGRQFSNSRSEMNVSTLELGDSALYLCASSSDRLAGGELFFGEGSRLTVL.

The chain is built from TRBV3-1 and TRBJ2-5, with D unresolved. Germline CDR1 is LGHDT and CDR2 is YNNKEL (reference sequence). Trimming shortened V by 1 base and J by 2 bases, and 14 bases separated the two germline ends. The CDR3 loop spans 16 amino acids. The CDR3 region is CASSQGAWARQETQYF. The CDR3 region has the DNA TGTGCCAGCAGCCAAGGGGCCTGGGCCCGACAAGAGACCCAGTACTTC.

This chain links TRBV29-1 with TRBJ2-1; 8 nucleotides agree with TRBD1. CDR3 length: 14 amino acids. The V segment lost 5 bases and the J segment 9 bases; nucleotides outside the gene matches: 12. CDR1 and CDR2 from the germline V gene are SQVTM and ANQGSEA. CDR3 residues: CSVTPSGQVTEQFF. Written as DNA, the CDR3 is TGCAGCGTTACCCCGTCGGGACAGGTCACTGAGCAGTTCTTC.

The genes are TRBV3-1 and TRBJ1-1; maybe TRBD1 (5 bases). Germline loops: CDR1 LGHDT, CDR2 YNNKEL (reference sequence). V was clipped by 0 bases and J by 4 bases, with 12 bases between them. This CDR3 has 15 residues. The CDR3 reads CASSQDWQGGTEAFF. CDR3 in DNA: TGTGCCAGCAGCCAAGACTGGCAGGGAGGCACTGAAGCTTTCTTT.

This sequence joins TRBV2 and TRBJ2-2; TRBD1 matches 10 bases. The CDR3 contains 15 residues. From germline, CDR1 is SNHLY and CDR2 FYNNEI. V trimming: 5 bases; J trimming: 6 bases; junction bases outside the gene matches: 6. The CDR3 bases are TGTGCCAGCAGTCGGGACAGGGGAAATCCCGGGGAGCTGTTTTTT. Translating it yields CASSRDRGNPGELFF.

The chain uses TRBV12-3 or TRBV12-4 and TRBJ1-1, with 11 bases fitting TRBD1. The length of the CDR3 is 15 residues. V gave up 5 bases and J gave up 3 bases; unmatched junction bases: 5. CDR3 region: CASSLGTGGHTEAFF. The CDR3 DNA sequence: TGTGCCAGCAGTCTCGGGACAGGGGGGCACACTGAAGCTTTCTTT.

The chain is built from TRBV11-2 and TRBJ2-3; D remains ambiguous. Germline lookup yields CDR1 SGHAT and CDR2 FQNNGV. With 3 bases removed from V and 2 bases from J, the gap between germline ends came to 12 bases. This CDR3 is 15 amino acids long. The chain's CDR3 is CASSFGARITDTQYF. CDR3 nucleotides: TGTGCCAGCAGCTTCGGAGCACGAATCACAGATACGCAGTATTTT.

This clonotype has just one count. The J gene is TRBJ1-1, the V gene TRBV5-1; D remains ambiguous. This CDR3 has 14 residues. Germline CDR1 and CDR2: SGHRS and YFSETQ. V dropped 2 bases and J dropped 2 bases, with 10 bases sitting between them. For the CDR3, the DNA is TGCGCCAGCAGCTTCCTTTCGGGTAACACTGAAGCTTTCTTT. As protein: CASSFLSGNTEAFF.

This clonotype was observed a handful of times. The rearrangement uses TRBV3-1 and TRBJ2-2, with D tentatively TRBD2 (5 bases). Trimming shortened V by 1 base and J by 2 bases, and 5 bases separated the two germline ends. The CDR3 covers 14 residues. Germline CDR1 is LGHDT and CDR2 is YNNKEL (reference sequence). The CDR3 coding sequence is TGTGCCAGCAGCCAAGGACTAAACACCGGGGAGCTGTTTTTT. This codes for CASSQGLNTGELFF.

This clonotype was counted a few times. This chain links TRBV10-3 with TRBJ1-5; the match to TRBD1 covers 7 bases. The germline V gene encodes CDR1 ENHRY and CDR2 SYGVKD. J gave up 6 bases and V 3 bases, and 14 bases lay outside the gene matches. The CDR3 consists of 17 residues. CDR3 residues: CAISENFEGALGQPQHF. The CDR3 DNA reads TGTGCCATCAGTGAAAATTTCGAGGGGGCTTTGGGTCAGCCCCAGCATTTT.

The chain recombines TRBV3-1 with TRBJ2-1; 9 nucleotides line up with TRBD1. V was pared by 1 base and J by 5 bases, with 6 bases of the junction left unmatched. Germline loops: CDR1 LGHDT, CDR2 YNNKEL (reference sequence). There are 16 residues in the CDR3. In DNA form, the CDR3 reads TGTGCCAGCAGCCAAGTACCCGGACAGGGGAACAATGAGCAGTTCTTC. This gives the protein CASSQVPGQGNNEQFF.

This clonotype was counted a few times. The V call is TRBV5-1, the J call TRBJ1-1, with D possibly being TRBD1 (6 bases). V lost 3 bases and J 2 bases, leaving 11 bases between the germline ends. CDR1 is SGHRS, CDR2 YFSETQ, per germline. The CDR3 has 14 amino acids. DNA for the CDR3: TGCGCCAGCAGCTGGGCGGGGGCCAACACTGAAGCTTTCTTT. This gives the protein CASSWAGANTEAFF.

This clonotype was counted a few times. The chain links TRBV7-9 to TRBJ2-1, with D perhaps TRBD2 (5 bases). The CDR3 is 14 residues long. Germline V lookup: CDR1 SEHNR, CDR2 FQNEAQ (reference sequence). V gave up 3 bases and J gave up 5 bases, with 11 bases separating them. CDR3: CASSFRSGNNEQFF. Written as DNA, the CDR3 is TGTGCCAGCAGCTTTAGGAGCGGCAACAATGAGCAGTTCTTC.